The 29 T cell receptor beta chains below all came from one sample that was sequenced in a study of identical twins. TCRdb passed the 5' RACE reads through MiXCR, listing each CDR3 protein once. This table holds about 890,000 distinct CDR3 sequences, approximately 13% found once. This same sample was also taken into another study, of yellow fever vaccine responses in identical twins.

The sample consisted of PBMCs. The source is a woman aged 18 to 35 in good health.

A few counts support this clonotype. The chain carries TRBV20-1 and TRBJ2-1; 14 positions match TRBD2. The CDR3 spans 16 residues. V dropped 0 bases and J dropped 7; count of bases not matched to a gene: 5. Germline CDR1 DFQATT, CDR2 SNEGSKA (reference sequence). CDR3 region: CSAREGLAGVWNEQFF. The DNA for the CDR3 is TGCAGTGCTAGAGAGGGACTAGCGGGAGTCTGGAATGAGCAGTTCTTC.

This clonotype was recorded at least ten times. The J gene is TRBJ1-2, the V gene TRBV5-1, with a possible D match to TRBD1 (5 bases). Per the germline V gene, CDR1 is SGHRS and CDR2 is YFSETQ. V was pared by 1 base and J by 2 bases, with 9 bases between. The CDR3 runs to 14 residues. Here the CDR3 DNA reads TGCGCCAGCAGCTTGTCGCAGGGAAACTATGGCTACACCTTC. Protein: CASSLSQGNYGYTF.

The chain links TRBV7-2 to TRBJ1-5; D ambiguous. The CDR3 is 12 amino acids. CDR1 SGHTA and CDR2 FQGNSA come from the germline V gene. Trimming left V 5 bases short and J 4 bases short, with 6 bases between. The CDR3 protein is CASSNMNQPQHF. CDR3 DNA sequence: TGTGCCAGCAGCAACATGAATCAGCCCCAGCATTTT.

This clonotype was counted between two and nine times. The chain links TRBV12-3 or TRBV12-4 to TRBJ1-2, with D possibly being TRBD1 (5 bases). Trimming took 5 bases from V and 4 from J, leaving 14 bases between them. CDR3 length: 14 amino acids. CDR3 DNA sequence: TGTGCCAGCAGTCCCTCTGGGGGAAGCTATGGCTACACCTTC. Translating it yields CASSPSGGSYGYTF.

In this sample, this clonotype turned up once. The chain carries TRBV5-5 and TRBJ1-1; D not certain. This CDR3 has 16 residues. Germline V gene sequence: CDR1 SGHKS, CDR2 YYEKEE (reference sequence). The V and J ends lost 4 bases and 1 base respectively, with 17 bases between them. CDR3: CASSRSRVYRNTEAFF. The CDR3 nucleotides read TGTGCCAGCAGCCGAAGCCGGGTTTACAGGAACACTGAAGCTTTCTTT.

This clonotype has just a few counts. The chain uses TRBV20-1 and TRBJ1-5; 7 bases agree with TRBD1. J gave up 4 bases and V 5 bases, and 8 bases lay outside the gene matches. Germline V lookup: CDR1 DFQATT, CDR2 SNEGSKA (reference sequence). CDR3 length: 14 amino acids. CDR3 loop: CSAPLQGNNQPQHF. The CDR3 DNA follows: TGCAGTGCTCCCTTACAGGGGAATAATCAGCCCCAGCATTTT.

CDR3 amino acids: CASSIQAGGPNNEQFF. The DNA of the CDR3 is TGTGCCAGTAGTATCCAAGCGGGGGGGCCGAACAATGAGCAGTTCTTC. The V call is TRBV19, the J call TRBJ2-1; 10 bases line up with TRBD2. The germline V gene encodes CDR1 LNHDA and CDR2 SQIVND (reference sequence). This CDR3 has 16 residues. With V trimmed by 3 bases and J by 5 bases, 7 bases remained unmatched.

This clonotype was seen a few times. The chain is built from TRBV10-1 and TRBJ2-1; 9 bases line up with TRBD2. From germline, CDR1 is WNHNN and CDR2 SYGVQD (reference sequence). V shed 3 bases, J shed 2 bases, and the junction held 8 bases outside the gene matches. There are 17 residues in the CDR3. CDR3 nucleotide sequence: TGCGCCAGCAGTGATGGGGTTAGCGGGAGTCCCTACAATGAGCAGTTCTTC. Protein product: CASSDGVSGSPYNEQFF.

The J gene is TRBJ2-2, the V gene TRBV27, with 12 bases matching TRBD1. Germline CDR1 reads MNHEY; CDR2 reads SMNVEV (reference sequence). The V and J ends lost 2 bases and 6 bases, in that order; junction bases with no gene match: 4. This CDR3 has 16 residues. CDR3 region: CASSLIGTGGPGELFF. The CDR3 bases are TGTGCCAGCAGTTTAATCGGGACAGGGGGCCCCGGGGAGCTGTTTTTT.

V gene TRBV2 combines with J gene TRBJ2-7, with 7 nucleotides matching TRBD2. Trimming at V came to 8 bases and at J to 2 bases, leaving 12 bases not matched to a gene. The CDR3 sequence is 15 residues long. Germline V CDR1 and CDR2: SNHLY, FYNNEI. In DNA, the CDR3 is TGTGCCAGCGGGGGGGGACTCCTCGGTGCCTACGAGCAGTACTTC. Translating gives CASGGGLLGAYEQYF.

This clonotype was seen a few times. The V call is TRBV29-1, the J call TRBJ2-5, with TRBD2 identical over 10 bases. Germline V CDR1 and CDR2: SQVTM, ANQGSEA. Trimming removed 2 bases from V and 6 bases from J; junction bases left unmatched: 15. The CDR3 runs to 17 residues. DNA for the CDR3: TGCAGCGTTGAACCACCCGGGCTAGCGGGAGTTGGCCAGACCCAGTACTTC. Encoded protein: CSVEPPGLAGVGQTQYF.

V and J are TRBV2 and TRBJ2-1; 9 bases agree with TRBD2. This CDR3 has 15 amino acids. The germline V gene has CDR1 SNHLY and CDR2 FYNNEI. V dropped 2 bases and J dropped 5; count of bases not matched to a gene: 4. CDR3 sequence reads: CASSEWASGDNEQFF. CDR3 nucleotides: TGTGCCAGCAGTGAATGGGCTAGCGGGGACAATGAGCAGTTCTTC.

This clonotype showed up just a few times. The gene calls are TRBV7-6 and TRBJ2-1, with no clear D. The V end lost 1 base, the J end lost 9 bases, and 16 bases lay between the germline ends. Germline loops: CDR1 SGHVS, CDR2 FNYEAQ. This CDR3 spans 15 amino acids. The CDR3 loop reads CASSLGLGTPGEQFF. CDR3 DNA sequence: TGTGCCAGCAGCTTAGGATTGGGAACCCCGGGTGAGCAGTTCTTC.

In its sample, this clonotype was seen a few times. The CDR3 loop is CSVGGAAIPGAQYF. CDR3 coding DNA: TGCAGCGTTGGTGGAGCCGCTATTCCCGGGGCCCAGTACTTC. The V gene is TRBV29-1, the J gene TRBJ2-5; D may be TRBD2 (5 bases). V was clipped by 4 bases and J by 9 bases, with 21 bases between them. Germline CDR1 and CDR2: SQVTM and ANQGSEA. The CDR3 is 14 residues long.

This clonotype was counted only a few times. This rearrangement joins TRBV11-2 to TRBJ2-2; D uncertain. The germline gives CDR1 SGHAT, CDR2 FQNNGV. This CDR3 region has 14 residues. The V end was cut by 5 bases, the J end by 6 bases, with 13 bases between. The CDR3 is CASSPLIGAGELFF. CDR3 in DNA: TGTGCCAGCAGCCCTCTAATAGGTGCCGGGGAGCTGTTTTTT.

In this sample, this clonotype turned up many times. This sequence joins TRBV7-9 and TRBJ2-2; D perhaps matches TRBD2 (6 bases). This CDR3 comprises 16 residues. CDR1 is SEHNR, CDR2 FQNEAQ, per germline (reference sequence). V gave up 2 bases and J gave up 6 bases, with 16 bases separating them. The CDR3 loop is CASSLHQAGRSGELFF. CDR3 DNA: TGTGCCAGCAGCTTACATCAGGCGGGAAGGTCCGGGGAGCTGTTTTTT.

This clonotype occurred a few times. CDR3 loop: CAINGLAENNEQFF. In DNA, the CDR3 is TGTGCCATCAATGGACTAGCGGAAAACAATGAGCAGTTCTTC. The chain recombines TRBV10-3 with TRBJ2-1; TRBD2 aligns across 10 bases. The length of the CDR3 is 14 residues. Germline lookup yields CDR1 ENHRY and CDR2 SYGVKD. The V and J ends lost 7 bases and 5 bases, in that order; junction bases with no gene match: 5.

V gene TRBV7-8 combines with J gene TRBJ2-1, with 8 nucleotides matching TRBD2. V was pared by 6 bases and J by 2 bases, with 9 bases of the junction left unmatched. CDR1 and CDR2 (germline): SGHVS, FQNEAQ. There are 16 residues in the CDR3. CDR3 DNA: TGTGCCAGCAGATATAGCGGGGCCCACCCCTACAATGAGCAGTTCTTC. Protein product: CASRYSGAHPYNEQFF. The full variable domain, its missing parts supplied by reference TRBV7-8 and TRBJ2-1, is GAGVSQSPRYKVAKRGQDVALRCDPISGHVSLFWYQQALGQGPEFLTYFQNEAQLDKSGLPSDRFFAERPEGSVSTLKIQRTQQEDSAVYLCASRYSGAHPYNEQFFGPGTRLTVL.

This clonotype was seen a few times. The gene calls are TRBV5-1 and TRBJ2-7; D gene uncertain. This CDR3 contains 15 residues. V dropped 1 base and J dropped 2 bases, with 13 bases sitting between them. Germline CDR1 reads SGHRS; CDR2 reads YFSETQ. This CDR3 is CASSLSVGPTYEQYF. CDR3 nucleotide sequence: TGCGCCAGCAGCTTGAGCGTCGGCCCCACCTACGAGCAGTACTTC.

The chain links TRBV15 to TRBJ1-4; D is perhaps TRBD1 (5 bases). The V and J ends lost 3 bases and 5 bases respectively, with 10 bases between them. The CDR3 totals 14 residues. The germline V gene encodes CDR1 LNHNV and CDR2 YYDKDF (reference sequence). The CDR3 loop is CATSRGTDNEKLFF. DNA for the CDR3: TGTGCCACCAGCAGGGGGACGGACAATGAAAAACTGTTTTTT.

The sample holds a few counts of this clonotype. The chain recombines TRBV10-3 with TRBJ2-1; TRBD2 matches at 16 bases. Germline V gene data show CDR1 as ENHRY and CDR2 as SYGVKD. The CDR3 is 18 residues long. Trimming took 4 bases from V and 5 from J; bases not matched to a gene: 8. CDR3: CAISGSGLAGGPHNEQFF. The CDR3 DNA reads TGTGCCATCAGTGGATCGGGACTAGCGGGGGGGCCACACAATGAGCAGTTCTTC.

This clonotype was counted at least ten times. The CDR3 nucleotides are TGTGCCATCAAACCAGGGGGCTTTGCAGATACGCAGTATTTT. It is translated as CAIKPGGFADTQYF. The chain joins TRBV10-3 to TRBJ2-3, with 8 positions matching TRBD1. After removal of 7 bases from V and 4 bases from J, the junction contained 7 bases not matched to a gene. The CDR3 has 14 residues. Germline assignment: CDR1 ENHRY and CDR2 SYGVKD.

This clonotype appeared a few times. This chain connects TRBV4-1 to TRBJ2-3; D gene unclear. This CDR3 has 16 residues. Germline CDR1 is MGHRA and CDR2 is YSYEKL. Between the trimmed V and J ends, which lost 0 bases and 1 base, there was a span of 11 bases. The CDR3 region has the DNA TGCGCCAGCAGCCAAGATATGGCAGGCCGCACAGATACGCAGTATTTT. This translates into CASSQDMAGRTDTQYF.

This sequence joins TRBV5-4 and TRBJ2-5; D gene ambiguous. Germline CDR1 reads SGHNT; CDR2 reads YYREEE (reference sequence). This CDR3 comprises 14 residues. V dropped 2 bases and J dropped 2 bases, with 10 bases sitting between them. CDR3 DNA: TGTGCCAGCAGCTTCGGCAGCACACAAGAGACCCAGTACTTC. Amino acids: CASSFGSTQETQYF.

V usage is TRBV20-1 and J usage is TRBJ1-2; D might be TRBD1 (5 bases). Germline lookup yields CDR1 DFQATT and CDR2 SNEGSKA (reference sequence). The germline V and J ends were trimmed by 4 bases and 6 bases, with 12 bases remaining between them. The CDR3 is 12 residues long. Here the CDR3 reads CSANTGWDGYTF. The CDR3 DNA follows: TGCAGTGCTAACACAGGCTGGGATGGCTACACCTTC.

This clonotype appeared a few times. The gene calls are TRBV19 and TRBJ1-5; D gene uncertain. This CDR3 region has 13 residues. Trimming left V 1 base short and J 10 bases short, with 11 bases between. CDR1 is LNHDA, CDR2 SQIVND, per germline (reference sequence). CDR3 amino acids: CASSIGLIKPQHF. DNA of the CDR3: TGTGCCAGTAGTATAGGCCTCATCAAACCCCAGCATTTT. The variable domain in full, with the rest retrieved from reference TRBV19 and TRBJ1-5, is DGGITQSPKYLFRKEGQNVTLSCEQNLNHDAMYWYRQDPGQGLRLIYYSQIVNDFQKGDIAEGYSVSREKKESFPLTVTSAQKNPTAFYLCASSIGLIKPQHFGDGTRLSIL.

This clonotype was recorded a few times. CDR3 in DNA: TGCAGCGTGACGGGACAGCTCAACTCCTACGAGCAGTACTTC. Encoded protein: CSVTGQLNSYEQYF. This sequence joins TRBV29-1 and TRBJ2-7, with 7 bases identical to TRBD1. With V trimmed by 6 bases and J by 0 bases, 8 bases remained unmatched. The CDR3 sequence is 14 residues long. Looked up from germline, CDR1 is SQVTM and CDR2 is ANQGSEA.

This clonotype was detected only a few times. The V call is TRBV7-9, the J call TRBJ1-1; D unclear. This CDR3 has 15 residues. Trimming took off 5 bases at V and 0 bases at J, with 13 bases between the two ends. The germline V gene has CDR1 SEHNR and CDR2 FQNEAQ (reference sequence). The chain's CDR3 is CASSPGGQMNTEAFF. CDR3 in DNA: TGTGCCAGCAGCCCGGGCGGGCAAATGAACACTGAAGCTTTCTTT.

This clonotype appeared a few times. The chain has TRBV6-1 and TRBJ2-7, with TRBD2 matching 11 bases. This CDR3 is built from 16 residues. Trimming at V came to 8 bases and at J to 4 bases, leaving 13 bases not matched to a gene. Per germline, CDR1 MNHNS and CDR2 SASEGT. CDR3 coding DNA: TGTGCCAGCCGCATTCACAATAGCGGGAGGGCTTACGAGCAGTACTTC. Protein sequence: CASRIHNSGRAYEQYF.